These T cell receptor beta chains were read from a single sample in a study of CD8 T cells in ankylosing spondylitis. TCRdb recomputed calls from the 5' RACE reads with MiXCR, one row per CDR3 protein. In the table there are 200,000 to 250,000 distinct CDR3 sequences, 6% to 8% of which are singletons. The source material was blood, either unsorted or a sorted T cell fraction (not recorded which). These receptor sequences come from a male donor with ankylosing spondylitis. CDR3s include the opening cysteine and the closing phenylalanine or tryptophan. A D gene is named only where the DNA matches it firmly. Clone size is stated in some rows and not others, as once, few, many or a class when expanded.

V: TRBV28
J: TRBJ2-2
D: TRBD2
size: many
CDR3: CASSLSAGWTGELFF
DNA: TGTGCCAGCAGTTTATCAGCGGGATGGACCGGGGAGCTGTTTTTT

V: TRBV5-1
J: TRBJ1-3
D: -
size: few
CDR3: CASSPRAALGNTIYF
DNA: TGCGCCAGCAGCCCACGGGCCGCCCTTGGAAACACCATATATTTT

V: TRBV4-3
J: TRBJ2-7
D: -
size: many
CDR3: CASSQDAGSSYEQYF
DNA: TGCGCCAGCAGCCAAGATGCGGGGAGCTCCTACGAGCAGTACTTC

V: TRBV11-2
J: TRBJ1-2
D: -
size: few
CDR3: CASSAPGTAYGYTF
DNA: TGTGCCAGCAGCGCCCCCGGGACGGCATATGGCTACACCTTC

V: TRBV28
J: TRBJ1-5
D: -
size: -
CDR3: CASSLYGGVGYSNQPQHF
DNA: TGTGCCAGCAGTTTATATGGGGGTGTGGGTTATAGCAATCAGCCCCAGCATTTT

V: TRBV2
J: TRBJ2-7
D: TRBD2
size: many
CDR3: CASSEPRSGSTYEQYF
DNA: TGTGCCAGCAGTGAACCCCGAAGCGGGAGCACCTACGAGCAGTACTTC

V: TRBV30
J: TRBJ1-1
D: -
size: -
CDR3: CAWSEVENTEAFF
DNA: TGTGCCTGGAGTGAGGTCGAGAACACTGAAGCTTTCTTT

V: TRBV4-3
J: TRBJ2-1
D: -
size: many
CDR3: CASSRATGRGQFF
DNA: TGCGCCAGCAGCCGGGCAACCGGGCGGGGGCAGTTCTTC

V: TRBV27
J: TRBJ2-7
D: TRBD2
size: many
CDR3: CASSDRSGSFNEQYF
DNA: TGTGCCAGCAGTGACCGTAGCGGGAGCTTTAACGAGCAGTACTTC

V: TRBV20-1
J: TRBJ1-3
D: -
size: -
CDR3: CSARGVGNTIYF
DNA: TGCAGTGCTAGAGGCGTTGGAAACACCATATATTTT

V: TRBV12-3/TRBV12-4
J: TRBJ2-2
D: -
size: many
CDR3: CASSLVGSTGELFF
DNA: TGTGCCAGCAGTTTAGTAGGGAGCACCGGGGAGCTGTTTTTT

V: TRBV9
J: TRBJ1-1
D: TRBD1
size: -
CDR3: CASSVRTGNTEAFF
DNA: TGTGCCAGCAGCGTCCGGACAGGGAACACTGAAGCTTTCTTT

V: TRBV6-2/TRBV6-3
J: TRBJ1-1
D: -
size: many
CDR3: CASLGQMNTEAFF
DNA: TGTGCCAGCTTGGGCCAGATGAACACTGAAGCTTTCTTT

V: TRBV27
J: TRBJ2-3
D: TRBD1
size: -
CDR3: CASSRGQGAISTDTQYF
DNA: TGTGCCAGCAGCCGGGGACAGGGGGCGATTAGCACAGATACGCAGTATTTT

V: TRBV20-1
J: TRBJ2-7
D: -
size: few
CDR3: CSARETGSSSYEQYF
DNA: TGCAGTGCTAGAGAAACAGGGTCCAGCTCCTACGAGCAGTACTTC

V: TRBV7-9
J: TRBJ2-2
D: -
size: many
CDR3: CASSLPPEGVYAGELFF
DNA: TGTGCCAGCAGCCTACCTCCTGAGGGAGTTTATGCCGGGGAGCTGTTTTTT

V: TRBV7-9
J: TRBJ2-7
D: -
size: many
CDR3: CASRQHEEQYF
DNA: TGTGCCAGCCGGCAACACGAAGAGCAGTACTTC

V: TRBV20-1
J: TRBJ2-7
D: TRBD1
size: many
CDR3: CSAPGTGFSYEQYF
DNA: TGCAGTGCTCCCGGGACAGGTTTTTCCTACGAGCAGTACTTC

V: TRBV6-1
J: TRBJ1-5
D: TRBD1
size: many
CDR3: CASSRDRGYQPQHF
DNA: TGTGCCAGCAGTCGGGACAGGGGATATCAGCCCCAGCATTTT

V: TRBV5-1
J: TRBJ1-1
D: -
size: many
CDR3: CASSPGGGGDTEAFF
DNA: TGCGCCAGCAGCCCCGGGGGGGGTGGCGACACTGAAGCTTTCTTT

V: TRBV3-1
J: TRBJ2-7
D: TRBD2
size: few
CDR3: CASSQGLGRGYEQYF
DNA: TGTGCCAGCAGCCAGGGACTAGGGCGGGGCTACGAGCAGTACTTC

V: TRBV7-7
J: TRBJ2-5
D: -
size: many
CDR3: CASSLSGVETQYF
DNA: TGTGCTAGCAGCTTATCCGGGGTAGAGACCCAGTACTTC

V: TRBV7-9
J: TRBJ2-7
D: TRBD1
size: -
CDR3: CASGRDRGYEQYF
DNA: TGTGCCAGCGGCCGGGACAGGGGGTACGAGCAGTACTTC

V: TRBV7-8
J: TRBJ2-7
D: -
size: many
CDR3: CASSLVAGAVYEQYF
DNA: TGTGCCAGCAGCTTAGTGGCGGGCGCGGTTTACGAGCAGTACTTC

V: TRBV20-1
J: TRBJ2-5
D: -
size: many
CDR3: CSALLETQYF
DNA: TGCAGTGCTCTCCTAGAGACCCAGTACTTC

V: TRBV20-1
J: TRBJ2-3
D: -
size: few
CDR3: CSARDFRGRGTDTQYF
DNA: TGCAGTGCTAGAGATTTCAGAGGCAGGGGCACAGATACGCAGTATTTT

V: TRBV7-9
J: TRBJ2-1
D: -
size: many
CDR3: CASSWGSRKPYNEQFF
DNA: TGTGCCAGCAGCTGGGGAAGCAGAAAGCCCTACAATGAGCAGTTCTTC